This record looks at one T cell receptor beta chain sequence and its context. This sample is part of a study of shared clonotypes between healthy human individuals. The germline V gene has CDR1 WNHNN and CDR2 SYGVQD (reference sequence). This CDR3 comprises 13 residues. V lost 8 bases and J 4 bases, leaving 14 bases between the germline ends. Profiling relied on immunoSEQ multiplex PCR, and the TCRdb table lists in-frame clones only, not all of them. Of more than 1,200,000 clones in the sample, approximately 98.5% were seen once. The study drew its donors from healthy HIV-negative adults without recent acute infections or vaccinations.

The chain links TRBV10-1 to TRBJ1-1, with D maybe TRBD1 (6 bases). Material: naive CD4+ T cells sorted from blood. The subset is: CD45RA+ positively selected. This clonotype was sampled from a man aged 30 to 39 in good health. The CDR3 bases are TGCGCCAGCGCAGAACAGGGAAGCACTGAAGCTTTCTTT. Its protein product is CASAEQGSTEAFF.